This TCR beta chain was sequenced in a study of CD8+ T cells in alopecia areata. Study in general: Tofacitinib was taken orally by treated patients, and the dose was 5 to 10 mg twice daily.

The CDR3 has 14 amino acids. Between the trimmed V and J ends, which lost 0 bases and 4 bases, there was a span of 10 bases. Germline V gene lookup returns CDR1 SGHRS and CDR2 YFSETQ. The authors extracted RNA and reverse transcribed it into cDNA as the sequencing template. Libraries were prepared by immunoSEQ multiplex PCR; TCRdb keeps only in-frame clonotypes and omits some of them. The sample yields more than 110,000 clones, roughly 64% seen once. The source is a human donor with alopecia areata. The sample here was CD4+ T cells sorted from blood, taken at week 0. V gene TRBV5-1 combines with J gene TRBJ2-5; D gene uncertain. This chain's CDR3 is CASSLAGWRETQYF. CDR3 coding DNA: TGCGCCAGCAGCTTGGCCGGTTGGAGAGAGACCCAGTACTTC.